A selection of T cell receptor beta chains follows, all from one sample in a study of blood T cell repertoires in COVID-19. Clones were sequenced by immunoSEQ multiplex PCR, and TCRdb holds only the in-frame ones, with some missing. The top ten hold approximately 6.2% of the sample, which has around 200,000 clones, 80% to 90% seen once. Sample: peripheral blood. These TCRs come from a man aged 60-69 years who had recovered from COVID-19. The CDR3 runs from the conserved cysteine through the conserved F or W. The D gene is left open where the match is weak. Expanded clones get a size class; other rows say once, few or many, or leave the size out.

abundance: .; j_gene: TRBJ2-3; v_gene: TRBV10-1; len: 15; d_gene: .; CDR3aa: CASSLGHPGGDTQYF; CDR3nt: TGCGCCAGCAGCCTAGGTCACCCCGGTGGAGATACGCAGTATTTT
abundance: .; j_gene: TRBJ2-7; v_gene: TRBV18; len: 15; d_gene: TRBD2; CDR3aa: CASTLGGVRSYEQYF; CDR3nt: TGTGCCAGCACCCTGGGAGGGGTCCGCTCCTACGAGCAGTACTTC
abundance: .; j_gene: TRBJ1-1; v_gene: TRBV28; len: 13; d_gene: .; CDR3aa: CASSPHGNTEAFF; CDR3nt: TGTGCCAGCAGTCCTCACGGGAACACTGAAGCTTTCTTT
abundance: .; j_gene: TRBJ2-1; v_gene: TRBV27; len: 14; d_gene: TRBD2; CDR3aa: CASTSASGYNEQFF; CDR3nt: TGTGCCAGCACCTCGGCTAGCGGGTACAATGAGCAGTTCTTC
abundance: .; j_gene: TRBJ2-1; v_gene: TRBV4-2; len: 15; d_gene: .; CDR3aa: CASSQVPGLNNEQFF; CDR3nt: TGTGCCAGCAGCCAAGTTCCGGGTCTTAACAATGAGCAGTTCTTC
abundance: .; j_gene: TRBJ1-5; v_gene: TRBV5-1; len: 14; d_gene: .; CDR3aa: CASRGLSHNQPQHF; CDR3nt: TGCGCCAGTCGGGGACTGAGCCATAATCAGCCCCAGCATTTT
abundance: once; j_gene: TRBJ1-3; v_gene: TRBV5-4; len: 15; d_gene: .; CDR3aa: CASSLAAASGNTIYF; CDR3nt: TGTGCCAGCAGCTTGGCCGCGGCCTCTGGAAACACCATATATTTT
abundance: few; j_gene: TRBJ2-1; v_gene: TRBV7-9; len: 14; d_gene: .; CDR3aa: CASSLIGSGNEQFF; CDR3nt: TGTGCCAGCAGCTTAATCGGGAGTGGGAATGAGCAGTTCTTC
abundance: .; j_gene: TRBJ2-7; v_gene: TRBV5-4; len: 16; d_gene: TRBD1; CDR3aa: CASSPQGGGFSYEQYF; CDR3nt: TGTGCCAGCAGCCCACAGGGGGGAGGCTTCTCCTACGAGCAGTACTTC
abundance: .; j_gene: TRBJ2-7; v_gene: TRBV5-1; len: 15; d_gene: TRBD1; CDR3aa: CASSLGTGVGYEQYF; CDR3nt: TGCGCCAGCAGCTTAGGGACAGGGGTAGGCTACGAGCAGTACTTC
abundance: once; j_gene: TRBJ1-5; v_gene: TRBV6-5; len: 14; d_gene: TRBD1; CDR3aa: CASRRTGRYQPQHF; CDR3nt: TGTGCCAGCAGGAGGACAGGGAGGTATCAGCCCCAGCATTTT
abundance: .; j_gene: TRBJ2-7; v_gene: TRBV6-5; len: 14; d_gene: TRBD1; CDR3aa: CASRSTGGTYEQYF; CDR3nt: TGTGCCAGCAGGTCGACAGGGGGAACCTACGAGCAGTACTTC
abundance: .; j_gene: TRBJ2-7; v_gene: TRBV15; len: 15; d_gene: TRBD2; CDR3aa: CATSRVTSEAYEQYF; CDR3nt: TGTGCCACCAGCAGAGTGACTAGCGAGGCCTACGAGCAGTACTTC
abundance: .; j_gene: TRBJ2-1; v_gene: TRBV7-8; len: 13; d_gene: TRBD2; CDR3aa: CASRGTRVDEQFF; CDR3nt: TGTGCCAGCAGAGGGACTAGAGTCGATGAGCAGTTCTTC
abundance: few; j_gene: TRBJ2-6; v_gene: TRBV29-1; len: 13; d_gene: .; CDR3aa: CSGRGSGANVLTF; CDR3nt: TGCAGCGGGAGGGGTTCCGGGGCCAACGTCCTGACTTTC
abundance: .; j_gene: TRBJ1-6; v_gene: TRBV6-5; len: 15; d_gene: .; CDR3aa: CASRVARGKNSPLHF; CDR3nt: TGTGCCAGTCGTGTGGCAAGGGGTAAAAATTCACCCCTCCACTTT
abundance: .; j_gene: TRBJ2-6; v_gene: TRBV3-1/TRBV3-2; len: 19; d_gene: TRBD2; CDR3aa: CASSQDQVWEGTGANVLTF; CDR3nt: TGTGCCAGCAGCCAAGATCAGGTCTGGGAGGGTACCGGGGCCAACGTCCTGACTTTC
abundance: .; j_gene: TRBJ1-2; v_gene: TRBV12-3/TRBV12-4; len: 12; d_gene: TRBD1; CDR3aa: CASRQGALGYTF; CDR3nt: TGTGCCAGCAGACAGGGGGCGCTTGGCTACACCTTC
abundance: .; j_gene: TRBJ2-6; v_gene: TRBV2; len: 18; d_gene: TRBD2; CDR3aa: CASSDLTSGTSGANVLTF; CDR3nt: TGTGCCAGCAGCGATTTGACTAGCGGGACCTCTGGGGCCAACGTCCTGACTTTC
abundance: once; j_gene: TRBJ1-4; v_gene: TRBV5-1; len: 13; d_gene: .; CDR3aa: CASSSGQNEKLFF; CDR3nt: TGCGCCAGCAGCTCCGGACAGAATGAAAAACTGTTTTTT
abundance: .; j_gene: TRBJ2-1; v_gene: TRBV6-8; len: 17; d_gene: .; CDR3aa: CASSYSLNSPPYNEQFF; CDR3nt: TGTGCCAGCAGTTACAGTCTGAACAGTCCACCCTACAATGAGCAGTTCTTC
abundance: .; j_gene: TRBJ1-3; v_gene: TRBV24-1; len: 15; d_gene: .; CDR3aa: CATSDAGSTGDTIYF; CDR3nt: TGTGCCACCAGTGACGCCGGGTCCACCGGGGACACCATATATTTT
abundance: medium-sized; j_gene: TRBJ1-3; v_gene: TRBV5-5; len: 12; d_gene: .; CDR3aa: CASSLDGSSIYF; CDR3nt: TGTGCCAGCAGCTTGGACGGTTCTTCCATATATTTT
abundance: .; j_gene: TRBJ1-6; v_gene: TRBV30; len: 13; d_gene: .; CDR3aa: CAWNRENPSPLHF; CDR3nt: TGTGCCTGGAACAGGGAAAATCCTTCACCCCTCCACTTT
abundance: .; j_gene: TRBJ2-3; v_gene: TRBV9; len: 18; d_gene: TRBD2; CDR3aa: CASSVGPGTSSRTDTQYF; CDR3nt: TGTGCCAGCAGCGTAGGCCCGGGGACTAGCTCGAGAACAGATACGCAGTATTTT
abundance: .; j_gene: TRBJ1-1; v_gene: TRBV3-1/TRBV3-2; len: 17; d_gene: TRBD1; CDR3aa: CASSQDPRGQPNTEAFF; CDR3nt: TGTGCCAGCAGCCAAGATCCTAGGGGACAGCCGAACACTGAAGCTTTCTTT
abundance: .; j_gene: TRBJ2-1; v_gene: TRBV27; len: 11; d_gene: .; CDR3aa: CASSRGTEQFF; CDR3nt: TGTGCCAGCAGTCGTGGGACAGAGCAGTTCTTC
abundance: .; j_gene: TRBJ2-1; v_gene: TRBV6-5; len: 15; d_gene: TRBD2; CDR3aa: CASSPTSGIYNEQFF; CDR3nt: TGTGCCAGCAGTCCTACTAGCGGGATTTACAATGAGCAGTTCTTC
abundance: .; j_gene: TRBJ2-6; v_gene: TRBV7-2; len: 15; d_gene: .; CDR3aa: CASTHRDTGANVLTF; CDR3nt: TGTGCCAGCACACACCGGGACACCGGGGCCAACGTCCTGACTTTC
abundance: .; j_gene: TRBJ2-3; v_gene: TRBV29-1; len: 14; d_gene: TRBD2; CDR3aa: CSVDGGGAGDTQYF; CDR3nt: TGCAGCGTTGACGGCGGGGGGGCGGGGGATACGCAGTATTTT
abundance: .; j_gene: TRBJ1-1; v_gene: TRBV12-3/TRBV12-4; len: 11; d_gene: .; CDR3aa: CASSRDRPAFF; CDR3nt: TGTGCCAGCAGCCGCGACAGGCCGGCTTTCTTT
abundance: .; j_gene: TRBJ1-1; v_gene: TRBV6-5; len: 15; d_gene: TRBD1; CDR3aa: CASSSHDRGFAEAFF; CDR3nt: TGTGCCAGCAGCTCCCACGACAGGGGTTTTGCTGAAGCTTTCTTT
abundance: .; j_gene: TRBJ2-5; v_gene: TRBV19; len: 13; d_gene: TRBD2; CDR3aa: CASGGGHQETQYF; CDR3nt: TGTGCCAGTGGCGGGGGGCACCAAGAGACCCAGTACTTC
abundance: .; j_gene: TRBJ1-2; v_gene: TRBV10-3; len: 17; d_gene: TRBD1; CDR3aa: CAISAPGQSTPNYGYTF; CDR3nt: TGTGCCATCAGTGCCCCGGGACAGTCCACCCCTAACTATGGCTACACCTTC
abundance: .; j_gene: TRBJ1-4; v_gene: TRBV6-6; len: 14; d_gene: TRBD1; CDR3aa: CASSPWTGFEKLFF; CDR3nt: TGTGCCAGCAGTCCCTGGACAGGGTTTGAAAAACTGTTTTTT
abundance: .; j_gene: TRBJ2-3; v_gene: TRBV18; len: 16; d_gene: TRBD2; CDR3aa: CASSPPITSGDHTQYF; CDR3nt: TGTGCCAGCTCACCACCGATTACTAGCGGGGACCATACGCAGTATTTT
abundance: few; j_gene: TRBJ1-1; v_gene: TRBV7-9; len: 16; d_gene: .; CDR3aa: CASSARRRSEGAEAFF; CDR3nt: TGTGCCAGCAGCGCCCGACGGAGGTCGGAAGGAGCTGAAGCTTTCTTT
abundance: .; j_gene: TRBJ2-5; v_gene: TRBV5-1; len: 14; d_gene: TRBD2; CDR3aa: CASSLASGGETQYF; CDR3nt: TGCGCCAGCAGCTTAGCTAGCGGGGGGGAGACCCAGTACTTC
abundance: .; j_gene: TRBJ2-7; v_gene: TRBV5-1; len: 14; d_gene: TRBD2; CDR3aa: CASSRTSGNYEQYF; CDR3nt: TGCGCCAGCAGCAGAACTAGCGGTAACTACGAGCAGTACTTC
abundance: .; j_gene: TRBJ1-1; v_gene: TRBV24-1; len: 22; d_gene: TRBD1; CDR3aa: CATSDTGTGGLYGNLGGTEAFF; CDR3nt: TGTGCCACCAGTGACACTGGGACAGGGGGTTTATATGGGAACCTGGGGGGGACTGAAGCTTTCTTT
abundance: .; j_gene: TRBJ1-2; v_gene: TRBV6-4; len: 10; d_gene: .; CDR3aa: CASSEQGYTF; CDR3nt: TGTGCCAGCAGTGAACAGGGCTACACCTTC
abundance: .; j_gene: TRBJ1-5; v_gene: TRBV25-1; len: 15; d_gene: TRBD1; CDR3aa: CASSEKGRGNQPQHF; CDR3nt: TGTGCCAGCAGCGAAAAGGGCAGGGGGAATCAGCCCCAGCATTTT
abundance: .; j_gene: TRBJ2-3; v_gene: TRBV29-1; len: 12; d_gene: .; CDR3aa: CSVDRGSNTQYF; CDR3nt: TGCAGCGTTGACAGGGGATCGAATACGCAGTATTTT
abundance: .; j_gene: TRBJ2-1; v_gene: TRBV20-1; len: 11; d_gene: .; CDR3aa: CMMAFYNEQFF; CDR3nt: TGCATGATGGCTTTTTACAATGAGCAGTTCTTC
abundance: .; j_gene: TRBJ1-5; v_gene: TRBV19; len: 16; d_gene: .; CDR3aa: CASSRGQSVPSTPQHF; CDR3nt: TGTGCCAGTAGCAGAGGACAGTCGGTCCCTAGTACCCCCCAGCATTTT
abundance: few; j_gene: TRBJ1-2; v_gene: TRBV4-3; len: 17; d_gene: TRBD1; CDR3aa: CASTRSAGDRDNYGYTF; CDR3nt: TGCGCCAGCACCAGGAGTGCCGGGGACAGGGATAACTATGGCTACACCTTC
abundance: .; j_gene: TRBJ1-4; v_gene: TRBV27; len: 12; d_gene: .; CDR3aa: CASSQAYGKLFF; CDR3nt: TGTGCCAGCAGCCAAGCCTACGGAAAACTGTTTTTT
abundance: .; j_gene: TRBJ2-5; v_gene: TRBV7-3; len: 14; d_gene: TRBD2; CDR3aa: CASSPGGVKETQYF; CDR3nt: TGTGCCAGCAGCCCGGGAGGGGTAAAAGAGACCCAGTACTTC
abundance: .; j_gene: TRBJ1-2; v_gene: TRBV7-3; len: 14; d_gene: TRBD1; CDR3aa: CASSPGTGEYGYTF; CDR3nt: TGTGCCAGCAGCCCGGGGACAGGCGAATATGGCTACACCTTC
abundance: .; j_gene: TRBJ2-5; v_gene: TRBV6-5; len: 13; d_gene: .; CDR3aa: CASSTQGQGTQYF; CDR3nt: TGTGCCAGCAGTACTCAGGGCCAGGGGACCCAGTACTTC
abundance: .; j_gene: TRBJ1-2; v_gene: TRBV19; len: 14; d_gene: .; CDR3aa: CASSMAGVGYGYTF; CDR3nt: TGTGCCAGTAGTATGGCAGGGGTGGGGTATGGCTACACCTTC
abundance: .; j_gene: TRBJ1-1; v_gene: TRBV19; len: 14; d_gene: .; CDR3aa: CASNIRQMNTEAFF; CDR3nt: TGTGCCAGTAACATTAGACAGATGAACACTGAAGCTTTCTTT
abundance: once; j_gene: TRBJ2-7; v_gene: TRBV21-1; len: 14; d_gene: .; CDR3aa: CASSKRQELHEQYF; CDR3nt: TGTGCCAGCAGCAAACGGCAGGAACTGCACGAGCAGTACTTC
abundance: .; j_gene: TRBJ1-4; v_gene: TRBV4-3; len: 13; d_gene: .; CDR3aa: CASSHRSGGELFF; CDR3nt: TGCGCCAGCAGCCATCGGTCGGGGGGGGAACTGTTTTTT
abundance: .; j_gene: TRBJ2-7; v_gene: TRBV4-3; len: 16; d_gene: TRBD2; CDR3aa: CASSQQAGGATYEQYF; CDR3nt: TGCGCCAGCAGCCAGCAAGCGGGGGGTGCGACCTACGAGCAGTACTTC